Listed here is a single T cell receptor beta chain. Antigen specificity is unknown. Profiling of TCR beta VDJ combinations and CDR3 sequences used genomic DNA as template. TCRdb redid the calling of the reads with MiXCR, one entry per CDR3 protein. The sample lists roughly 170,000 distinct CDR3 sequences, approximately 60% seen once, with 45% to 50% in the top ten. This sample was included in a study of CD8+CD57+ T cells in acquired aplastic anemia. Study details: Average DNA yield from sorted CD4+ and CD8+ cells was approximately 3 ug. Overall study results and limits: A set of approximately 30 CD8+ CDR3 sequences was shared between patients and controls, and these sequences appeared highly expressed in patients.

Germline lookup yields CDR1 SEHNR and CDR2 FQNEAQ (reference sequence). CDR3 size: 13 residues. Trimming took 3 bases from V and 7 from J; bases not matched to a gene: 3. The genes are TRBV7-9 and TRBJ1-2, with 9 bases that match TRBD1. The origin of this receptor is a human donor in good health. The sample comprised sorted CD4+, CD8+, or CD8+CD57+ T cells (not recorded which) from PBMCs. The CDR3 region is CASSLGQGSGYTF. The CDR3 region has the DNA TGTGCCAGCAGCTTGGGACAGGGATCTGGCTACACCTTC. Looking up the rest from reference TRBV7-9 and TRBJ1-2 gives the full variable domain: DTGVSQNPRHKITKRGQNVTFRCDPISEHNRLYWYRQTLGQGPEFLTYFQNEAQLEKSRLLSDRFSAERPKGSFSTLEIQRTEQGDSAMYLCASSLGQGSGYTFGSGTRLTVV.